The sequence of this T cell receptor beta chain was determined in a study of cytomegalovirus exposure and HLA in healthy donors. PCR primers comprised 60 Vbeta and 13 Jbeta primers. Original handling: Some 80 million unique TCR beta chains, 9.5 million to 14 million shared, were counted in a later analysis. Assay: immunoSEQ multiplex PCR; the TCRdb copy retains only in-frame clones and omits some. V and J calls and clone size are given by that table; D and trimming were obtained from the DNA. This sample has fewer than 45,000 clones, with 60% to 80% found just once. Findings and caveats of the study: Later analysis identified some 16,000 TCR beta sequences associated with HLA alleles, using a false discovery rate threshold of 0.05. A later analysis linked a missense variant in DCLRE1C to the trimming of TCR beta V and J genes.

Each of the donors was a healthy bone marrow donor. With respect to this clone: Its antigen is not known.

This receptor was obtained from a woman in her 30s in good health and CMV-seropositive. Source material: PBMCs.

CDR3 in DNA: TGTGCCAGCGAAAGCCAGGGGAACTATGGCTACACCTTC. It specifies CASESQGNYGYTF. The chain employs TRBV28 and TRBJ1-2; tentatively, D is TRBD1 (6 bases). Germline CDR1 reads MDHEN; CDR2 reads SYDVKM. This CDR3 region has 13 residues. Deletions cut 8 bases from V and 2 bases from J, with 12 bases between.